This entry describes one T cell receptor (beta chain). This sample is part of a study of T cells after yellow fever vaccination. Looked up from germline, CDR1 is LGHNT and CDR2 is FRNRAP. The CDR3 covers 15 residues. V was trimmed by 3 bases and J by 4 bases, leaving 14 bases between them. Each CDR3 protein is one row after TCRdb ran MiXCR on the 5' RACE reads. Seen here are 450,000 to 550,000 distinct CDR3 sequences, just over 20% observed once, and the top ten hold about 15%. This TCR was recovered from a young man who received the YFV17D yellow fever vaccine. The sequencing used PBMCs, collected roughly 23 days after the first yellow fever vaccination. V is TRBV12-5 and J is TRBJ2-3; a weak D match, TRBD1 (5 bases). CDR3 sequence reads: CASGFPDSKADTQYF. The CDR3, as DNA: TGTGCTAGTGGTTTTCCCGACAGTAAGGCAGATACGCAGTATTTT. Complete variable domain (other parts from reference TRBV12-5 and TRBJ2-3): DARVTQTPRHKVTEMGQEVTMRCQPILGHNTVFWYRQTMMQGLELLAYFRNRAPLDDSGMPKDRFSAEMPDATLATLKIQPSEPRDSAVYFCASGFPDSKADTQYFGPGTRLTVL.